These 16 T cell receptor beta chains share one sample of origin, sequenced in a study of glioma-infiltrating T cells. Amplification of TCR alpha and beta CDR3 regions from RNA used iRepertoire nested multiplex PCR. A single record per CDR3 protein comes from TCRdb applying MiXCR to the multiplex PCR reads. The sample comprises about 380,000 distinct CDR3 sequences, less than 50% of which are singletons, and approximately 12% rests with the top ten. The sequencing sample was made of glioma tissue, nonneoplastic brain tissue, or PBMCs (not recorded which). The source is a human donor with low-grade glioma or glioblastoma, undergoing nonglioma brain surgery, or in good health (not recorded which).

The chain has TRBV18 and TRBJ1-1; 7 bases are shared with TRBD1. The CDR3 is 13 amino acids. The V gene end was trimmed by 0 bases and the J gene end by 6 bases; junction bases not matched to a gene: 1. Germline V gene data show CDR1 as KGHSH and CDR2 as LQKENI. The DNA of the CDR3 is TGTGCCAGCTCACCACCGGGACAGCCTGAAGCTTTCTTT. It specifies CASSPPGQPEAFF.

V and J are TRBV7-3 and TRBJ2-7; no definite D call. Near its end, the DNA agrees better with TRBJ2-5, so the J call may be wrong. In germline, CDR1 is SGHTA, CDR2 FQGTGA. This CDR3 region has 13 residues. The DNA for the CDR3 is TGTGCCAGCAGCTCTTTCCCCCTCGAGACCCAGTACTTC. It codes for CASSSFPLETQYF.

The chain employs TRBV10-3 and TRBJ2-1, with D possibly TRBD1 on 5 matching bases. The CDR3 is 12 residues long. Looked up from germline, CDR1 is ENHRY and CDR2 is SYGVKD. Between the trimmed V and J ends, which lost 5 bases and 8 bases, there was a span of 10 bases. The CDR3 region has the DNA TGTGCCATCAGTTCGACAGCCCATGAGCAGTTCTTC. Its protein is CAISSTAHEQFF.

The chain recombines TRBV2 with TRBJ1-5, with 10 bases fitting TRBD1. CDR3 length: 20 amino acids. V was pared by 7 bases and J by 0 bases, with 18 bases of the junction left unmatched. Germline V lookup: CDR1 SNHLY, CDR2 FYNNEI. CDR3 amino acids: CASTVQSGTGAPYSNQPQHF. DNA for the CDR3: TGTGCCAGCACTGTACAATCCGGGACAGGGGCTCCGTATAGCAATCAGCCCCAGCATTTT. Together with reference TRBV2 and TRBJ1-5, the CDR3 gives the full variable domain: EPEVTQTPSHQVTQMGQEVILRCVPISNHLYFYWYRQILGQKVEFLVSFYNNEISEKSEIFDDQFSVERPDGSNFTLKIRSTKLEDSAMYFCASTVQSGTGAPYSNQPQHFGDGTRLSIL.

A remark on this clonotype: This clone may be a read error of a much larger clone one base away. CDR3 nucleotide sequence: TGTGCCAGCAGTACAATAACAGGACCAGAGACCCAGTACTTC. This codes for CASSTITGPETQYF. J is TRBJ2-5 and V is TRBV27, with a weak D call TRBD1 (5 bases). Germline V CDR1 and CDR2: MNHEY, SMNVEV (reference sequence). Trimming cost V 5 bases and J 4 bases, with 14 bases left between them. The CDR3 consists of 14 residues.

The chain carries TRBV25-1 and TRBJ2-7, with TRBD2 as a possible D gene (5 bases). The CDR3 has 16 amino acids. CDR1 and CDR2 from the germline V gene are MGHDK and SYGVNS. The CDR3 nucleotides are TGTGGCGCCAGCAGCCAAGATCCCTTCGGGGTATACGAGCAGTACTTC. Residues: CGASSQDPFGVYEQYF.

This clonotype has only a few counts. The CDR3 loop reads CAISVTAASYEQYF. The CDR3 DNA follows: TGTGCCATCAGTGTGACAGCCGCCTCCTACGAGCAGTACTTC. The chain combines TRBV10-3 with TRBJ2-7; perhaps TRBD1 as D (5 bases). Trimming cost V 4 bases and J 0 bases, with 10 bases left between them. The CDR3 contains 14 residues. Germline V lookup: CDR1 ENHRY, CDR2 SYGVKD.

This clonotype was detected ten times or more. The chain joins TRBV6-1 to TRBJ2-5; TRBD1 agrees at 7 bases. The CDR3 length is 16 residues. The germline V gene encodes CDR1 MNHNS and CDR2 SASEGT. V lost 6 bases and J lost 7; bases outside the gene matches: 17. The CDR3 coding sequence is TGTGCCAGCAGGCCCCTGGGGACAGATCTGACGTGGACCCAGTACTTC. It specifies CASRPLGTDLTWTQYF.

The V call is TRBV27, the J call TRBJ2-7, with 7 positions matching TRBD1. There are 16 residues in the CDR3. The germline gives CDR1 MNHEY, CDR2 SMNVEV (reference sequence). Losses at the gene ends were 1 base for V and 0 bases for J; bases not matched to a gene: 6. CDR3 sequence: CASSLLGQEDSYEQYF. CDR3 nucleotides: TGTGCCAGCAGTTTATTAGGACAGGAAGACTCCTACGAGCAGTACTTC.

This clonotype came up once. The rearrangement joins TRBV4-2 to TRBJ1-4; TRBD1 matches 7 bases. Trimming removed 1 base from V and 5 bases from J; junction bases left unmatched: 10. CDR1 is LGHNA and CDR2 is YNFKEQ in the germline V gene. This CDR3 comprises 17 residues. In DNA form, the CDR3 reads TGTGCCAGCAGCCAAGGAACGTCGGGACAGAAAAATGAAAAACTGTTTTTT. Translation: CASSQGTSGQKNEKLFF.

This rearrangement joins TRBV28 to TRBJ2-1, with D possibly matching TRBD1 (6 bases). The CDR3 totals 15 residues. Germline V gene sequence: CDR1 MDHEN, CDR2 SYDVKM. V dropped 6 bases and J dropped 4 bases, with 16 bases sitting between them. The DNA for the CDR3 is TGTGCCAGCAGGGGACATGGAATGGTTTACAATGAGCAGTTCTTC. This gives the protein CASRGHGMVYNEQFF.

A note on this clonotype: One junction end disagrees with the germline gene, perhaps due to a read error. The chain employs TRBV4-1 and TRBJ1-1; maybe TRBD1 (6 bases). The CDR3 has 14 amino acids. In germline, CDR1 is MGHRA, CDR2 YSYEKL. The CDR3 region has the DNA TGCGCCAGCAGACGGACAGCGGCGAACACTGAAGATTTCTTT. This sequence encodes CASRRTAANTEDFF.

The CDR3 DNA is TGTGCCAGCAGCTTAGGAACCGTGACATACACCTACGAGCAGTACTTC. Protein: CASSLGTVTYTYEQYF. V gene TRBV7-9 combines with J gene TRBJ2-7, with D unclear. The CDR3 loop spans 16 amino acids. V lost 1 base and J lost 2, with 15 bases in between. Looked up from germline, CDR1 is SEHNR and CDR2 is FQNEAQ (reference sequence).

About this clonotype: A much more abundant neighbour one base away suggests this may be a read error. Lacking the conserved final phenylalanine or tryptophan, this CDR3 likely reflects a read error. V is TRBV20-1 and J is TRBJ1-1; D unclear. Germline V gene lookup returns CDR1 DFQATT and CDR2 SNEGSKA (reference sequence). V was shortened by 4 bases and J by 7 bases, with 10 bases between the two germline ends. CDR3 length: 11 amino acids. CDR3: CSATESIEAFS. In DNA, the CDR3 is TGCAGTGCTACTGAGAGCATTGAAGCTTTCTCT.

A few counts support this clonotype. Here the CDR3 reads CATSDFRGVSYTF. Here the CDR3 DNA reads TGTGCCACCAGTGATTTCAGGGGAGTTAGCTACACCTTC. J is TRBJ1-2 and V is TRBV24-1, with D possibly being TRBD1 (6 bases). V gave up 1 base and J gave up 9 bases, with 11 bases separating them. Germline assignment: CDR1 KGHDR and CDR2 SFDVKD. The CDR3 is 13 residues long.

The chain carries TRBV2 and TRBJ2-3; D is ambiguous. Germline V gene lookup returns CDR1 SNHLY and CDR2 FYNNEI. The CDR3 consists of 13 residues. V lost 7 bases and J lost 2, with 10 bases in between. The CDR3: CASTSGPTDTQYF. The CDR3 nucleotides are TGTGCCAGCACATCCGGGCCCACAGATACGCAGTATTTT.